A selection of T cell receptor beta chains follows, all from one sample in a study of T cells in localized non-small cell lung cancer. Profiled with immunoSEQ multiplex PCR; TCRdb holds only in-frame clones, not every one. The profile shows about 19,000 clones, about 93% of them singletons. Source: peripheral blood, taken before any cancer treatment. The receptors derive from a male donor at least 60 years old with stage I squamous cell lung carcinoma. Each CDR3 is given with its conserved first and last residue. The order of the fields is D gene, J gene, clone size, V gene, CDR3 DNA, CDR3 protein. D genes are given only for firm matches. The size field is filled for only some rows; it gives once, few, many or a size class.

TRBD1 | TRBJ2-1 | once | TRBV18 | TGTGCCAGCTCACCACCGATAGGGGGCGCGGGCTTAGAGCAGTTCTTC | CASSPPIGGAGLEQFF
NA | TRBJ2-1 | NA | TRBV10-1 | TGCGCCAGCCTCAGGGTCGAAACACACAATGAGCAGTTCTTC | CASLRVETHNEQFF
TRBD1 | TRBJ2-1 | NA | TRBV6-5 | TGTGCCAGCTCCGGGACAGGCGTATACAATGAGCAGTTCTTC | CASSGTGVYNEQFF
NA | TRBJ2-7 | NA | TRBV27 | TGTGCCAGCAGTTTAAAGGGACACCCATACGAGCAGTACTTC | CASSLKGHPYEQYF
NA | TRBJ1-2 | NA | TRBV7-2 | TGTGCCAGCAGCTCAGGGGCCGGTGGCTACACCTTC | CASSSGAGGYTF
NA | TRBJ1-1 | NA | TRBV5-1 | TGCGCCAGCAGCTTGACTGGACTGTCGAACACTGAAGCTTTCTTT | CASSLTGLSNTEAFF
TRBD2 | TRBJ2-2 | NA | TRBV28 | TGTGCCAGCAGGGCTAGCGGGAGTAACGCCGGGGAGCTGTTTTTT | CASRASGSNAGELFF
NA | TRBJ1-1 | NA | TRBV19 | TGTGCCAGTAGTCCCCAACAGAACACTGAAGCTTTCTTT | CASSPQQNTEAFF
TRBD1 | TRBJ2-1 | NA | TRBV5-1 | TGCGCCAGCAGCCCGGGGACAGGGGACAATGAGCAGTTCTTC | CASSPGTGDNEQFF
NA | TRBJ2-7 | once | TRBV7-9 | TGTGCCAGCTCTCCCGGTGGAGGGGGGCTCTACGAGCAGTACTTC | CASSPGGGGLYEQYF
NA | TRBJ1-3 | few | TRBV4-1 | TGCGCCAGCAGCCAAGACGGTGTCGCTGGAAACACCATATATTTT | CASSQDGVAGNTIYF
TRBD2 | TRBJ2-7 | once | TRBV2 | TGTGCCAGCGTAGCGGGTCTTTCCTACGAGCAGTACTTC | CASVAGLSYEQYF
NA | TRBJ2-5 | NA | TRBV7-2 | TGTGCCAGCAGCCAAGCGAGCGGGTATACCCAGTACTTC | CASSQASGYTQYF
NA | TRBJ1-3 | NA | TRBV5-5 | TGTGCCAGCAGCGGCGGAAGGGCGCTTTCTGGAAACACCATATATTTT | CASSGGRALSGNTIYF
TRBD1 | TRBJ1-6 | once | TRBV18 | TGTGCCAGCTCATCGACAGGGTTGAATTCACCCCTCCACTTT | CASSSTGLNSPLHF
NA | TRBJ2-2 | few | TRBV15 | TGTGCCACCAGCAGAGTCGGGGGGGAGCTGTTTTTT | CATSRVGGELFF
TRBD1 | TRBJ2-3 | NA | TRBV6-6 | TGTGCCAGCAGTTACTTGGACAGGGTCACAGATACGCAGTATTTT | CASSYLDRVTDTQYF
TRBD1 | TRBJ2-1 | NA | TRBV25-1 | TGTGCCAGCACCGGTTCCGGGACAGGGCTCCATGAGCAGTTCTTC | CASTGSGTGLHEQFF
NA | TRBJ2-3 | NA | TRBV19 | TGTGCCAGTAGTATAGATCGCGGGGTTGAAGATACGCAGTATTTT | CASSIDRGVEDTQYF
TRBD1 | TRBJ2-7 | NA | TRBV28 | TGTGCCAGCAGTATAAATCCGGGACAGGGATACGAGCAGTACTTC | CASSINPGQGYEQYF
TRBD1 | TRBJ2-7 | NA | TRBV5-4 | TGTGCCAGCAGCCTACAGGGGGGCTCCTACGAGCAGTACTTC | CASSLQGGSYEQYF
TRBD1 | TRBJ2-2 | NA | TRBV5-1 | TGCGCCAGCAGCTCGGACAGGGCGGTGACCGGGGAGCTGTTTTTT | CASSSDRAVTGELFF
TRBD2 | TRBJ2-2 | NA | TRBV7-2 | TGTGCCACTCGGGGGGACTACACCGGGGAGCTGTTTTTT | CATRGDYTGELFF
NA | TRBJ1-1 | NA | TRBV19 | TGTGCCAGTAGTTTGGAGAACACTGAAGCTTTCTTT | CASSLENTEAFF
NA | TRBJ1-2 | NA | TRBV27 | TGTGCCAGCAGTTTATCGGTTGGCTACACCTTC | CASSLSVGYTF
NA | TRBJ2-6 | NA | TRBV27 | TGTGCCAGCAGTCCACCCTCAGTCTCTGGGGCCAACGTCCTGACTTTC | CASSPPSVSGANVLTF
TRBD1 | TRBJ1-4 | few | TRBV27 | TGTGCCAGCAGCCTCACAGGGGGCGCATATGAAAAACTGTTTTTT | CASSLTGGAYEKLFF
TRBD1 | TRBJ1-2 | NA | TRBV18 | TGTGCCAGCTCACCCACAGGGGACTATGGCTACACCTTC | CASSPTGDYGYTF
TRBD1 | TRBJ1-2 | NA | TRBV5-6 | TGTGCCAGCAGCTTGGGCCAGGGGGATGGCTACACCTTC | CASSLGQGDGYTF
NA | TRBJ2-2 | few | TRBV28 | TGTGCCAGCAGCTTCGTGAAGGGGGTAGGCTTCCCCGGGGAGCTGTTTTTT | CASSFVKGVGFPGELFF
NA | TRBJ2-1 | NA | TRBV19 | TGTGCCAGTAGGCTCGACAGGGAGGCCTACAATGAGCAGTTCTTC | CASRLDREAYNEQFF
TRBD1 | TRBJ1-2 | NA | TRBV9 | TGTGCCAGCAGCGTAGTTCCAACAGGGGTCCCTGGCTACACCTTC | CASSVVPTGVPGYTF
NA | TRBJ2-1 | NA | TRBV7-2 | TGTGCCAGCAGCTTATTCGCAGGGGAGCAGTTCTTC | CASSLFAGEQFF
TRBD1 | TRBJ1-4 | NA | TRBV4-2 | TGTGCCAGCAGCCAAGCAGGGGGTGAAAAACTGTTTTTT | CASSQAGGEKLFF
NA | TRBJ1-4 | NA | TRBV6-5 | TGTGCCAGCAGCAAGAGACTAGGGAATGAAAAACTGTTTTTT | CASSKRLGNEKLFF
TRBD1 | TRBJ2-4 | NA | TRBV5-1 | TGCGCCAGCAGCCCCGGACAGGGTGAAAACATTCAGTACTTC | CASSPGQGENIQYF
TRBD1 | TRBJ2-5 | NA | TRBV5-5 | TGTGCCAGCAGCCTGACAGGGGTAGAGACCCAGTACTTC | CASSLTGVETQYF
NA | TRBJ1-5 | NA | TRBV28 | TGTGCCAGCAGTTTAATTGCTTATCAGCCCCAGCATTTT | CASSLIAYQPQHF
NA | TRBJ2-1 | NA | TRBV9 | TGTGCCAGCAGCGTAGGAACGGAGCGCTACTACAATGAGCAGTTCTTC | CASSVGTERYYNEQFF
NA | TRBJ2-2 | NA | TRBV27 | TGTGCCAGCGCCAGAAACAGGGTTGACACCGGGGAGCTGTTTTTT | CASARNRVDTGELFF
TRBD2 | TRBJ2-3 | NA | TRBV28 | TGTGCCAGCAGTCCTTGGGGTACGGCTAGCGGCCTCACAGATACGCAGTATTTT | CASSPWGTASGLTDTQYF
NA | TRBJ2-7 | NA | TRBV11-2 | TGTGCCAGCAGCTTACTCGTCGGGTCGAGCTCCTACGAGCAGTACTTC | CASSLLVGSSSYEQYF
NA | TRBJ2-7 | NA | TRBV19 | TGTGCCAGTAGTCGATTGGAGGGTCCCGAGCAGTACTTC | CASSRLEGPEQYF
NA | TRBJ1-1 | NA | TRBV28 | TGTGCCAGCAGTTTACCAGGGGAGAACACTGAAGCTTTCTTT | CASSLPGENTEAFF
TRBD2 | TRBJ2-3 | once | TRBV14 | TGTGCCAGCAGCCAGAGCTTACGGACTAGCGGGAGGCATACGCAGTATTTT | CASSQSLRTSGRHTQYF
NA | TRBJ1-1 | NA | TRBV19 | TGTGCCACCACCGATTGGGGGGTAATGAACACTGAAGCTTTCTTT | CATTDWGVMNTEAFF
NA | TRBJ1-5 | few | TRBV5-6 | TGTGCCAGCAGCTTGGGACAGACCCGCAATCAGCCCCAGCATTTT | CASSLGQTRNQPQHF
TRBD2 | TRBJ2-4 | NA | TRBV9 | TGTGCCAGCAGGCCTCTTTCCGGGACTAGCGGGAGAAAGGGCGACATTCAGTACTTC | CASRPLSGTSGRKGDIQYF
NA | TRBJ2-1 | few | TRBV7-2 | TGTGCCAGCAGCTTAAGTCCCACTGAGCAGTTCTTC | CASSLSPTEQFF
TRBD1 | TRBJ1-2 | NA | TRBV29-1 | TGCAGCGTTGAGGGCGGACAGGGGAACTATGGCTACACCTTC | CSVEGGQGNYGYTF
TRBD1 | TRBJ2-7 | NA | TRBV5-1 | TGCGCCAGCAGCTTGCTAGGGACAGGGGAGTACGAGCAGTACTTC | CASSLLGTGEYEQYF
TRBD1 | TRBJ1-2 | once | TRBV9 | TGTGCCAGCAGCTCGGGACAGGGGTTGGGGTATGGCTACACCTTC | CASSSGQGLGYGYTF
NA | TRBJ2-7 | once | TRBV5-6 | TGTGCCAGCAGCTTGGCGTTAGAATACGAGCAGTACTTC | CASSLALEYEQYF
TRBD1 | TRBJ2-7 | NA | TRBV7-2 | TGTGCCAGCAGCTGGGACAGGGGAGCCTACGAGCAGTACTTC | CASSWDRGAYEQYF
NA | TRBJ2-7 | NA | TRBV7-8 | TGTGCCAGCAGCTTATGGGACGAGCAGTACTTC | CASSLWDEQYF
TRBD2 | TRBJ2-2 | NA | TRBV28 | TGTGCCAGCAGTCAGACGGGACTAGTGGGGACCGGGGAGCTGTTTTTT | CASSQTGLVGTGELFF
NA | TRBJ1-1 | NA | TRBV28 | TGTGCCAGCAGTTTATCGCAGGGTAACACTGAAGTTTTCTTT | CASSLSQGNTEVFF
NA | TRBJ1-2 | NA | TRBV5-1 | TGCGCCAGCCGACAGCGACCTGGGGATGGCTACACCTTC | CASRQRPGDGYTF
NA | TRBJ1-4 | NA | TRBV6-1 | TGTGCCAGCAGTGGGGCGGATAATGAAAAACTGTTTTTT | CASSGADNEKLFF